The 10 T cell receptor beta chains given below trace back to one sample, sequenced in a study of control samples from healthy donors and cancer patients. Using immunoSEQ multiplex PCR, the repertoire was profiled, and TCRdb retains in-frame clones only, with some absent. The data show approximately 170,000 clones, approximately 92% seen once. The sequenced material came from blood. The receptors here all came from an older woman in good health.

The chain recombines TRBV2 with TRBJ2-7, with D perhaps given as TRBD1 or TRBD2 (6 bases each). The CDR3 length is 15 residues. The germline V gene encodes CDR1 SNHLY and CDR2 FYNNEI. V was pared by 6 bases and J by 2 bases, with 17 bases between. In DNA, the CDR3 is TGTGCCAGCAGGCGGGACATCGAAGGCCCCTACGAGCAGTACTTC. This gives the protein CASRRDIEGPYEQYF.

This clone showed up just a few times. The rearrangement joins TRBV7-9 to TRBJ1-2; D perhaps matches TRBD1 (6 bases). Germline CDR1 SEHNR, CDR2 FQNEAQ (reference sequence). This CDR3 spans 12 amino acids. Deletions cut 5 bases from V and 13 bases from J, with 17 bases between. CDR3 loop: CASSLGQTSVTF. CDR3 DNA: TGTGCCAGCAGCCTAGGACAGACCTCCGTCACCTTC.

Here the CDR3 reads CASSLLGGYTF. The CDR3 DNA is TGTGCCAGCAGTCTCCTCGGTGGCTACACCTTC. The chain links TRBV28 to TRBJ1-2; no definite D call. The germline V gene encodes CDR1 MDHEN and CDR2 SYDVKM. The CDR3 totals 11 residues. Trimming took off 5 bases at V and 7 bases at J, with 8 bases between the two ends.

The V and J genes are TRBV10-3 and TRBJ1-3; no definite D call. Germline-derived CDR1 and CDR2 are ENHRY and SYGVKD. This CDR3 is 14 amino acids long. With 6 bases removed from V and 0 bases from J, the gap between germline ends came to 9 bases. The CDR3 here is CAISRPSSGNTIYF. CDR3 DNA: TGTGCCATCAGCCGACCGAGCTCTGGAAACACCATATATTTT.

The rearrangement joins TRBV7-9 to TRBJ1-4; D is unclear. Trimming took 3 bases from V and 0 from J, leaving 8 bases between them. The CDR3 covers 15 residues. Germline lookup yields CDR1 SEHNR and CDR2 FQNEAQ (reference sequence). The CDR3 loop is CASSFPSTTNEKLFF. The CDR3 DNA is TGTGCCAGCAGCTTCCCTTCCACAACTAATGAAAAACTGTTTTTT.

V is TRBV9 and J is TRBJ1-3, with TRBD1 matching over 7 bases. The germline gives CDR1 SGDLS, CDR2 YYNGEE. J gave up 2 bases and V 3 bases, and 5 bases lay outside the gene matches. The CDR3 spans 15 residues. The CDR3 DNA is TGTGCCAGCAGCGAGGGGGCTAGGCCTGGAAACACCATATATTTT. This sequence encodes CASSEGARPGNTIYF.

The J gene is TRBJ2-1, the V gene TRBV19; D not resolved. Per the germline V gene, CDR1 is LNHDA and CDR2 is SQIVND (reference sequence). The CDR3 runs 15 residues. V lost 3 bases and J lost 0, with 9 bases in between. In nucleotides, the CDR3 is TGTGCCAGTAGTATCGGGTTATCCTCCTACAATGAGCAGTTCTTC. Encoded protein: CASSIGLSSYNEQFF. The variable domain in full, with the rest retrieved from reference TRBV19 and TRBJ2-1, is DGGITQSPKYLFRKEGQNVTLSCEQNLNHDAMYWYRQDPGQGLRLIYYSQIVNDFQKGDIAEGYSVSREKKESFPLTVTSAQKNPTAFYLCASSIGLSSYNEQFFGPGTRLTVL.

This chain connects TRBV27 to TRBJ1-1; the D gene is possibly TRBD1 (6 bases). CDR3 length equals 15 residues. Looked up from germline, CDR1 is MNHEY and CDR2 is SMNVEV (reference sequence). V was cut by 5 bases and J by 4 bases, with 17 bases left in between. The CDR3, as DNA: TGTGCCAGCAGTCGCAAGACAGGCCAGAGCACTGAAGCTTTCTTT. Amino acid sequence: CASSRKTGQSTEAFF.

J is TRBJ1-2 and V is TRBV18; maybe TRBD1 (6 bases). The germline V gene encodes CDR1 KGHSH and CDR2 LQKENI. The CDR3 is 16 amino acids. Trimming left V 3 bases short and J 0 bases short, with 14 bases between. This chain's CDR3 is CASSPRQDLANYGYTF. CDR3 DNA: TGTGCCAGCTCACCGCGACAGGACCTCGCTAACTATGGCTACACCTTC.

The V call is TRBV5-8, the J call TRBJ2-1, with a weak D call TRBD2 (5 bases). Germline V lookup: CDR1 SGHTS, CDR2 YDEGEE. The germline V and J ends were trimmed by 3 bases and 4 bases, with 17 bases remaining between them. CDR3 length equals 16 residues. CDR3 nucleotides: TGTGCCAGCAGCTCCGAGGACCGCCCGGGGTACAATGAGCAGTTCTTC. As protein: CASSSEDRPGYNEQFF.